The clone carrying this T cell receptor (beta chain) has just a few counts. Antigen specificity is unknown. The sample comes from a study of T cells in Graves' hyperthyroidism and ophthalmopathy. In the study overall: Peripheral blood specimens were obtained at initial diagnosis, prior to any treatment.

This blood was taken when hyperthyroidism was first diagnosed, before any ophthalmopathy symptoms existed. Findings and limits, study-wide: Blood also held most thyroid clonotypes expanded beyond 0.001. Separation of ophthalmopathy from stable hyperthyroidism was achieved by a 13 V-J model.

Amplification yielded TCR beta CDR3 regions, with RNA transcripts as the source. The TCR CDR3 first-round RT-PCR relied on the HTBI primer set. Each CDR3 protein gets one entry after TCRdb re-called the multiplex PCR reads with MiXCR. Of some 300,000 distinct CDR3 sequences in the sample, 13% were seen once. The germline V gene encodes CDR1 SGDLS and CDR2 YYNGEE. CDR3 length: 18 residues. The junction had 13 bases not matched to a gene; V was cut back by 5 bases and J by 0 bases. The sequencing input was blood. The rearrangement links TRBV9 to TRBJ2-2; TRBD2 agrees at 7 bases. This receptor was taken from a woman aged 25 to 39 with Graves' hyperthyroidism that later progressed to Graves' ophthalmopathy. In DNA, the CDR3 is TGTGCCAGCAGTAACCCAATGAGGGAGGGCGCGAACACCGGGGAGCTGTTTTTT. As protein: CASSNPMREGANTGELFF.